Shown below are 19 T cell receptor beta chains from a single sample sequenced in a study of T cells after yellow fever vaccination. TCRdb recomputed calls from the 5' RACE reads with MiXCR, one row per CDR3 protein. The sample lists roughly 120,000 distinct CDR3 sequences, roughly 7.9% seen once, with 2.7% in the top ten. The source was CD4+ T cells sorted from PBMCs, collected roughly 45 days after the first yellow fever vaccination. Receptors originate from a man younger than 35 who received the YFV17D yellow fever vaccine.

This clonotype has ten or more counts. The chain is built from TRBV20-1 and TRBJ2-5; D is perhaps TRBD1 (5 bases). The CDR3 runs to 12 residues. V was clipped by 6 bases and J by 10 bases, with 18 bases between them. Germline CDR1 DFQATT, CDR2 SNEGSKA (reference sequence). The CDR3 bases are TGCAGTGCCGTCAGGGTCGGTGGTGACCAGTACTTC. This codes for CSAVRVGGDQYF.

The sample holds many counts of this clonotype. The rearrangement uses TRBV12-3 or TRBV12-4 and TRBJ2-3, with a tentative D call TRBD2 (5 bases). The V and J ends lost 5 bases and 2 bases respectively, with 11 bases between them. The CDR3 length is 14 residues. The CDR3 sequence is CASSERDSTDTQYF. Written as DNA, the CDR3 is TGTGCCAGCAGTGAACGGGATTCCACAGATACGCAGTATTTT.

This clonotype was found a few times. The V and J genes are TRBV7-6 and TRBJ2-7, with TRBD1 as a possible D gene (6 bases). V was clipped by 4 bases and J by 3 bases, with 10 bases between them. This CDR3 is 13 amino acids long. Germline V lookup: CDR1 SGHVS, CDR2 FNYEAQ. The CDR3 bases are TGTGCCAGCAGCTCATACAGGGACTACGAGCAGTACTTC. Translated: CASSSYRDYEQYF.

This clonotype was observed at least ten times. The chain couples TRBV9 to TRBJ2-2; D may be TRBD2 (6 bases). V was clipped by 1 base and J by 5 bases, with 15 bases between them. CDR1 is SGDLS, CDR2 YYNGEE, per germline. The CDR3 loop spans 16 amino acids. Here the CDR3 reads CASSVLGPGGTGELFF. The CDR3 nucleotides read TGTGCCAGCAGCGTATTGGGCCCCGGAGGGACCGGGGAGCTGTTTTTT.

V is TRBV4-3 and J is TRBJ2-7, with 7 positions matching TRBD1. V trimming: 0 bases; J trimming: 3 bases; junction bases outside the gene matches: 5. The CDR3 is 15 residues long. From germline, CDR1 is LGHNA and CDR2 YSLEER. The CDR3, as DNA: TGCGCCAGCAGCCAAGAGGGGACAGCCATCTACGAGCAGTACTTC. It is translated as CASSQEGTAIYEQYF.

This clonotype came up many times. The chain combines TRBV7-2 with TRBJ1-5; possibly TRBD1 for D (6 bases). Germline CDR1 SGHTA, CDR2 FQGNSA. This CDR3 region has 13 residues. V was cut by 5 bases and J by 11 bases, with 16 bases left in between. The CDR3 protein is CASSVRGDQAQHF. In DNA form, the CDR3 reads TGTGCCAGCAGCGTAAGGGGGGATCAAGCCCAGCATTTT.

This clonotype was observed a handful of times. The chain joins TRBV7-9 to TRBJ1-2; TRBD1 matches 7 bases. Germline-derived CDR1 and CDR2 are SEHNR and FQNEAQ (reference sequence). The CDR3 consists of 16 residues. After removal of 6 bases from V and 3 bases from J, the junction contained 13 bases not matched to a gene. CDR3 sequence: CASRSEQGRFDYGYTF. The CDR3 coding sequence is TGTGCCAGCAGATCCGAACAGGGGCGGTTTGACTATGGCTACACCTTC.

The sample holds many counts of this clonotype. This chain joins TRBV5-1 and TRBJ2-5, with TRBD1 identical over 9 bases. Per germline, CDR1 SGHRS and CDR2 YFSETQ. This CDR3 is built from 16 residues. Trimming at V came to 2 bases and at J to 4 bases, leaving 9 bases not matched to a gene. The CDR3 here is CASSFNTGGFRETQYF. DNA for the CDR3: TGCGCCAGCAGCTTTAATACAGGGGGCTTTCGAGAGACCCAGTACTTC. Based on the CDR3 plus reference TRBV5-1 and TRBJ2-5, the full variable domain is KAGVTQTPRYLIKTRGQQVTLSCSPISGHRSVSWYQQTPGQGLQFLFEYFSETQRNKGNFPGRFSGRQFSNSRSEMNVSTLELGDSALYLCASSFNTGGFRETQYFGPGTRLLVL.

This clonotype has at least ten counts. This rearrangement joins TRBV27 to TRBJ2-1; no definite D call. CDR1 is MNHEY, CDR2 SMNVEV, per germline (reference sequence). This CDR3 contains 17 residues. V was pared by 5 bases and J by 2 bases, with 19 bases between. The CDR3 DNA reads TGTGCCAGCAGTAACGCCGGGCTCCTAGGCACCTACAATGAGCAGTTCTTC. Its protein product is CASSNAGLLGTYNEQFF.

This clonotype appeared a few times. V usage is TRBV19 and J usage is TRBJ2-7; TRBD1 matches at 9 bases. The germline gives CDR1 LNHDA, CDR2 SQIVND (reference sequence). The CDR3 is made up of 16 amino acids. Trimming at V came to 0 bases and at J to 3 bases, leaving 6 bases not matched to a gene. The CDR3 region is CASSIDGTGRNYEQYF. CDR3 nucleotides: TGTGCCAGTAGTATAGATGGGACAGGGAGGAACTACGAGCAGTACTTC.

This clonotype has ten or more counts. V and J are TRBV7-3 and TRBJ2-2, with D tentatively TRBD2 (6 bases). CDR3 length: 13 residues. V was cut by 5 bases and J by 10 bases, with 14 bases left in between. In germline, CDR1 is SGHTA, CDR2 FQGTGA. Written as DNA, the CDR3 is TGTGCCAGCAGCCGGGGACTCGGAGAGGAGCTGTTTTTT. This codes for CASSRGLGEELFF.

This clonotype occurred many times. The chain carries TRBV7-2 and TRBJ2-5; unclear D gene. This CDR3 is built from 14 residues. V gave up 4 bases and J gave up 5 bases, with 14 bases separating them. Per the germline V gene, CDR1 is SGHTA and CDR2 is FQGNSA. CDR3 sequence (DNA): TGTGCCAGCAGCTACCGATTTGGGTCGGAGACCCAGTACTTC. The encoded protein is CASSYRFGSETQYF. The full variable domain, in which reference TRBV7-2 and TRBJ2-5 provide the parts outside the CDR3, is GAGVSQSPSNKVTEKGKDVELRCDPISGHTALYWYRQSLGQGLEFLIYFQGNSAPDKSGLPSDRFSAERTGGSVSTLTIQRTQQEDSAVYLCASSYRFGSETQYFGPGTRLLVL.

This clonotype was observed at least ten times. An end of the junction differs from the germline gene, which may be a read error. The V gene is TRBV12-3 or TRBV12-4, the J gene TRBJ1-2, with D unclear. The CDR3 loop spans 14 amino acids. CDR3 residues: CASNRAGSNYGYTF. CDR3 sequence (DNA): TGTGCCAGCAACCGGGCGGGCAGCAACTACGGCTACACCTTC.

This clonotype has a count of ten or more. The chain recombines TRBV12-3 or TRBV12-4 with TRBJ2-2; no firm D call. Trimming took 8 bases from V and 1 from J, leaving 11 bases between them. This CDR3 is 14 amino acids long. The CDR3 reads CASVRLRNTGELFF. The CDR3 nucleotides read TGTGCCAGCGTCCGGTTGAGGAACACCGGGGAGCTGTTTTTT.

The gene calls are TRBV20-1 and TRBJ1-3; 9 nucleotides match TRBD1. Trimming at V came to 3 bases and at J to 2 bases, leaving 5 bases not matched to a gene. This CDR3 comprises 15 residues. Germline values: CDR1 DFQATT, CDR2 SNEGSKA (reference sequence). The CDR3 protein is CSARSGTGTGNTIYF. CDR3 coding DNA: TGCAGTGCTAGGTCCGGGACAGGGACTGGAAACACCATATATTTT.

At least ten counts were recorded for this clonotype. This chain joins TRBV12-3 or TRBV12-4 and TRBJ2-1, with D possibly TRBD2 on 7 matching bases. The V end lost 4 bases, the J end lost 6 bases, and 10 bases lay between the germline ends. This CDR3 is built from 13 residues. Here the CDR3 DNA reads TGTGCCAGCAGTTCCGCGGGGGCCAATGAGCAGTTCTTC. It yields the protein CASSSAGANEQFF.

This clonotype was seen ten or more times. The rearrangement joins TRBV5-1 to TRBJ2-7, with TRBD1 as a possible D gene (5 bases). Germline CDR1 SGHRS, CDR2 YFSETQ. With 0 bases removed from V and 4 bases from J, the gap between germline ends came to 14 bases. The CDR3 is made up of 15 amino acids. The DNA for the CDR3 is TGCGCCAGCAGCTTGGTAAGGGGTACGCTGTACGAGCAGTACTTC. Translating gives CASSLVRGTLYEQYF.

The rearrangement uses TRBV28 and TRBJ2-7, with D possibly TRBD1 on 6 matching bases. Germline V CDR1 and CDR2: MDHEN, SYDVKM. The CDR3 runs 16 residues. Trimming took off 2 bases at V and 3 bases at J, with 17 bases between the two ends. The CDR3 DNA follows: TGTGCCAGCAGTTTACTCACAAAACAGGGTATCTACGAGCAGTACGTC. The encoded protein is CASSLLTKQGIYEQYV.

This clonotype was observed many times. The chain couples TRBV4-2 to TRBJ2-2; TRBD2 agrees at 11 bases. The CDR3 has 16 amino acids. J lost 5 bases, V lost 3 bases, and 5 bases had no gene match. From germline, CDR1 is LGHNA and CDR2 YNFKEQ. The CDR3 region is CASSQVAGGPTGELFF. The CDR3 DNA is TGTGCCAGCAGCCAGGTAGCGGGGGGGCCGACCGGGGAGCTGTTTTTT.